A selection of T cell receptor beta chains follows, all from one sample in a study of T cell responses to AZD1222 COVID-19 vaccine. The assay was immunoSEQ multiplex PCR, and TCRdb's table has in-frame clones only and misses some. Here the sample spans around 100,000 clones, around 86% being singletons. The starting material was peripheral blood, obtained on day 0 of AZD1222 vaccination. Receptor source: an adult in good health. The CDR3 runs from the conserved cysteine through the conserved F or W. The D gene is left open where the match is weak. Clone size is not always given. Where it is, it says once, few, many or a class for expanded clones.

D,V,J,size,CDR3,DNA
TRBD1,TRBV27,TRBJ2-2,-,CASSPTDRGGELFF,TGTGCCAGCAGTCCAACGGACAGGGGGGGGGAGCTGTTTTTT
-,TRBV27,TRBJ2-5,-,CASSPGSQYQETQYF,TGTGCCAGCTCCCCGGGAAGCCAGTACCAAGAGACCCAGTACTTC
-,TRBV19,TRBJ1-1,-,CATKSLRKNTEAFF,TGTGCCACAAAATCCCTCAGGAAGAACACTGAAGCTTTCTTT
-,TRBV18,TRBJ1-5,-,CASSPGRDQPQHF,TGTGCCAGCTCACCAGGGAGGGATCAGCCCCAGCATTTT
-,TRBV4-1,TRBJ2-1,-,CASSQVDRILEQFF,TGCGCCAGCAGCCAAGTTGATCGAATTCTAGAGCAGTTCTTC
-,TRBV14,TRBJ1-1,-,CASSPMGQGIGGEAFF,TGTGCCAGCAGCCCAATGGGCCAGGGCATAGGGGGTGAAGCTTTCTTT
-,TRBV9,TRBJ2-3,-,CASSVETDTQYF,TGTGCCAGCAGCGTAGAAACAGATACGCAGTATTTT
-,TRBV11-3,TRBJ2-2,once,CASQSLIGELFF,TGTGCCAGCCAGTCCCTAATCGGGGAGCTGTTTTTT
-,TRBV30,TRBJ2-7,-,CAWNRRASSYEQYF,TGTGCCTGGAATAGACGGGCCAGCTCCTACGAGCAGTACTTC
-,TRBV6-1,TRBJ1-2,-,CASSEVWETNYGYTF,TGTGCCAGCAGTGAAGTTTGGGAGACTAACTATGGCTACACCTTC
-,TRBV3-1/TRBV3-2,TRBJ1-1,-,CASSRITGTLNTEAFF,TGTGCCAGCAGCCGAATTACCGGGACACTGAACACTGAAGCTTTCTTT
TRBD1,TRBV7-9,TRBJ1-6,few,CASSQGVGLNSPLHF,TGTGCCAGCAGCCAGGGGGTAGGGCTTAATTCACCCCTCCACTTT
TRBD1,TRBV19,TRBJ2-2,-,CASSPLGQGAGGELFF,TGTGCCAGTAGTCCACTGGGACAGGGGGCTGGCGGGGAGCTGTTTTTT
-,TRBV6-1,TRBJ2-7,-,CASSEARWVAEDYEQYF,TGTGCCAGCAGTGAAGCGAGGTGGGTAGCGGAAGACTACGAGCAGTACTTC
-,TRBV2,TRBJ1-5,-,CASSTTTRGPQHF,TGTGCCAGCAGTACTACGACGCGGGGACCCCAGCATTTT
-,TRBV24-1,TRBJ2-2,-,CATSETGGIDTGELFF,TGTGCCACCAGTGAGACCGGGGGAATAGACACCGGGGAGCTGTTTTTT
-,TRBV19,TRBJ1-3,-,CASSISGVGNTIYF,TGTGCCAGTAGTATCTCAGGGGTCGGAAACACCATATATTTT
TRBD1,TRBV18,TRBJ1-1,few,CASSPQGGTEAFF,TGTGCCAGCTCACCCCAGGGGGGCACTGAAGCTTTCTTT
-,TRBV7-2,TRBJ2-2,-,CASSPAGTYTGELFF,TGTGCCAGCAGCCCAGCCGGGACATACACCGGGGAGCTGTTTTTT
-,TRBV19,TRBJ1-6,-,CASSEGLGALHF,TGTGCCAGTAGCGAGGGACTCGGGGCCCTCCACTTT
-,TRBV5-6,TRBJ2-7,-,CASSLSISPYEQYF,TGTGCCAGCAGCTTGAGCATCAGCCCCTACGAGCAGTACTTC
TRBD1,TRBV5-1,TRBJ2-7,few,CASSLMGGQGDEQYF,TGCGCCAGCAGCTTGATGGGGGGACAGGGGGACGAGCAGTACTTC
-,TRBV7-5,TRBJ2-5,-,CARSFSAEPRETQYF,TGTGCCAGAAGCTTCAGTGCGGAGCCCCGAGAGACCCAGTACTTC
-,TRBV29-1,TRBJ2-7,-,CSVVTEDTLSYEQYF,TGCAGCGTTGTGACGGAGGACACTCTAAGCTACGAGCAGTACTTC
-,TRBV3-1/TRBV3-2,TRBJ2-4,-,CASSQSAKNIQYF,TGTGCCAGCAGCCAATCTGCCAAAAACATTCAGTACTTC
-,TRBV6-5,TRBJ1-6,-,CASSWRTVNSPLHF,TGTGCCAGCAGTTGGCGGACAGTCAATTCACCCCTCCACTTT
-,TRBV6-5,TRBJ2-1,-,CASSRDSHNEQFF,TGTGCCAGCAGTCGCGACTCTCACAATGAGCAGTTCTTC
TRBD2,TRBV7-2,TRBJ2-5,-,CASSLGTSSETQYF,TGTGCCAGCAGCTTAGGGACTAGCAGTGAGACCCAGTACTTC
TRBD2,TRBV11-2,TRBJ2-3,few,CASSFRSGGHTDTQYF,TGTGCCAGCAGCTTCAGAAGCGGGGGGCACACAGATACGCAGTATTTT
-,TRBV5-6,TRBJ1-5,once,CASSSTGSAFNQPQHF,TGTGCCAGCAGCTCCACTGGTTCAGCGTTCAATCAGCCCCAGCATTTT
-,TRBV5-6,TRBJ2-7,once,CASRLGLDSYEQYF,TGTGCCAGCAGACTGGGGCTGGACTCCTACGAGCAGTACTTC
-,TRBV7-9,TRBJ2-7,-,CASSPGDNYEQYF,TGTGCCAGCAGCCCCGGGGACAACTACGAGCAGTACTTC
-,TRBV27,TRBJ2-3,-,CATHPGGGLTDTQYF,TGTGCCACCCACCCGGGAGGGGGCCTAACAGATACGCAGTATTTT
-,TRBV7-2,TRBJ2-5,-,CASSLQGLLHETQYF,TGTGCCAGCAGCTTACAGGGGCTGCTTCATGAGACCCAGTACTTC
TRBD2,TRBV24-1,TRBJ2-5,-,CATSDLTSGRKETQYF,TGTGCCACCAGTGATTTGACTAGCGGGAGGAAAGAGACCCAGTACTTC
TRBD2,TRBV3-1/TRBV3-2,TRBJ2-3,-,CASSHSSGVGTDTQYF,TGTGCCAGCAGCCACTCTAGCGGGGTTGGTACAGATACGCAGTATTTT
TRBD1,TRBV5-1,TRBJ2-7,once,CASSLSGQQTYEQYF,TGCGCCAGCAGCTTGTCGGGACAGCAGACCTACGAGCAGTACTTC
TRBD2,TRBV7-6,TRBJ2-3,-,CASSRYNGGRVVSTDTQYF,TGTGCCAGCAGCCGTTATAATGGCGGGAGAGTTGTTAGCACAGATACGCAGTATTTT
TRBD2,TRBV6-5,TRBJ2-1,few,CASSYRLAGHNEQFF,TGTGCCAGCAGTTACCGACTAGCGGGACACAATGAGCAGTTCTTC
-,TRBV7-9,TRBJ1-3,-,CASSRVGVSSGNTIYF,TGTGCCAGCAGCCGCGTTGGGGTATCCTCTGGAAACACCATATATTTT
TRBD2,TRBV10-3,TRBJ2-5,-,CAILAGAETQYF,TGTGCCATTCTAGCGGGAGCTGAGACCCAGTACTTC
TRBD1,TRBV19,TRBJ1-4,-,CASSILSGTGEKLFF,TGTGCCAGTAGTATACTTTCCGGGACAGGTGAAAAACTGTTTTTT
-,TRBV19,TRBJ1-1,-,CASTAPPRDTVAFF,TGTGCCAGTACCGCCCCACCCCGGGACACTGTAGCTTTCTTT
-,TRBV6-4,TRBJ1-5,-,CASSDSGNQPQHF,TGTGCCAGCAGTGACTCCGGCAATCAGCCCCAGCATTTT
-,TRBV10-3,TRBJ1-6,-,CAARSSGERTPLHF,TGTGCCGCAAGATCATCTGGGGAAAGAACACCCCTCCACTTT
TRBD2,TRBV7-2,TRBJ2-1,-,CASSLLGGRPTTYNEQFF,TGTGCCAGCAGCTTATTGGGCGGGAGGCCAACCACCTACAATGAGCAGTTCTTC
TRBD1,TRBV5-4,TRBJ1-2,-,CASSSPTGGFSNYGYTF,TGTGCCAGCAGCTCCCCGACAGGGGGCTTCTCTAACTATGGCTACACCTTC
TRBD1,TRBV11-3,TRBJ2-5,-,CASSLTTRQGSETQYF,TGTGCCAGCAGCTTAACGACGAGACAGGGGTCAGAGACCCAGTACTTC
-,TRBV10-3,TRBJ2-3,-,CAIRDRTVSTDTQYF,TGTGCCATCAGGGACCGGACGGTGAGCACAGATACGCAGTATTTT
-,TRBV19,TRBJ2-4,-,CASSIWGTKNIQYF,TGTGCCAGTAGTATTTGGGGAACCAAAAACATTCAGTACTTC
-,TRBV9,TRBJ1-1,-,CASSTGPLPMNTEAFF,TGTGCCAGCAGCACGGGGCCCCTCCCCATGAACACTGAAGCTTTCTTT
TRBD1,TRBV5-1,TRBJ2-5,once,CASSWSSTGGETQYF,TGCGCCAGCAGCTGGTCATCGACAGGGGGAGAGACCCAGTACTTC